This TCR beta chain was sequenced in a study of regulatory T cells in long-lasting Graves disease listed by TCRdb under 2021. Broadly, across the study: Antithyroid drugs had been taken for less than 3 months by newly diagnosed Graves' disease patients. A total of roughly 35 samples underwent TCR sequencing: about 13 from persistent and roughly 20 from newly diagnosed Graves' disease patients. Persistent Graves' disease patients were compared with newly diagnosed Graves' disease patients by peripheral blood TCR sequencing and RNA sequencing. The study was conducted in China and was registered as a clinical trial. On the study overall, not on this receptor specifically: The authors noted that the small sample size was a limitation that may lower accuracy. Persistent Graves' disease patients showed lower TCR Shannon entropy and fewer highly expanded clones than newly diagnosed patients, suggesting clonal expansion. Patients with persistent disease shared more public clonotypes (roughly 2,900) than newly diagnosed patients did (approximately 990). Only the TCR beta chain was sequenced and analyzed. Persistent disease showed preferential use of TRBV28, TRBJ1-2 and TRBJ2-5, whereas newly diagnosed disease favored TRBV20-1 and TRBJ2-1. The study examined only peripheral blood because the primary lesion, thyroid tissue, could not be accessed.

Deletion took 2 bases off V and 3 bases off J, with a span of 7 bases between the germline ends. From cysteine to phenylalanine, the CDR3 is 13 amino acids long. The only DNA kept is the CDR3, 39 bases in frame from the first base. According to the study, the label for this sample's time point signals: newly diagnosed GD, antithyroid drugs for less than 3 months. RNA was extracted from PBMCs in TRIzol for both TCR sequencing and RNA sequencing. The diagnosis of Graves' disease followed American Thyroid Association guidelines. Patients for the study were recruited at an endocrinology department in Xi'an, China. From each patient, approximately 9 milliliters of peripheral blood was collected into an EDTA anticoagulant tube. PBMCs were isolated by Ficoll Paque Plus density gradient separation without further T cell sorting. RNA quality was checked with an Agilent 2100 Bioanalyzer and agarose gel, and concentration with a NanoDrop 2000.

Libraries were prepared through multiplex PCR. The sample was run on an Illumina HiSeq 4000. To build TCR beta libraries, CDR3 regions were amplified by Arm-PCR using iRepertoire HTBI primers. Gel purification was performed on PCR products prior to sequencing. The authors' pipeline ran thus. Across samples, around 58 TRBV and 12 to 15 TRBJ segments were identified and used for gene usage analysis of CDR3 amino acid clonotypes. Filtered high-quality paired reads were merged into contigs using COPE and FqMerger. BLAST was used to align contigs to IMGT TRBV, TRBD and TRBJ reference genes, with CDR3 defined following IMGT. Any clonotype with a frequency above 0.1% was classified as a highly expanded clone. Repertoire diversity was measured by Shannon entropy, and V-J evenness by the Gini coefficient. A clonotype found in more than one individual was treated as public. TCRdb's own reprocessing of the public reads used fastp at Q25 and MiXCR and kept productive beta chains. Records with the same CDR3 protein are collapsed into one entry carrying the most frequent genes and DNA. The V and J calls come from TCRdb's annotation, not from the publication. Recorded for this sample are about 540,000 distinct CDR3 sequences; around an eighth of them occurred a single time. The ten largest clonotypes hold roughly 10% of the sample.

Ten or more counts support this clonotype. The clone's antigen remains unknown. No qualities accompany the bases; no much larger clone lies one base away. This sample was also put to use in a study of T cells in Graves' hyperthyroidism and ophthalmopathy. That second report states: Stable Graves' hyperthyroidism was defined as the absence of progression to ophthalmopathy over 18 months of follow-up. Hyperthyroidism patients were aged 18 to 65 years and newly diagnosed, with disease duration of less than 2 months. The study excluded patients with uncontrolled infections, other autoimmune diseases, pregnancy or lactation. Clinical symptoms, serum thyroxine and TRAb, thyroid ultrasound, and orbital computed tomography formed the basis for the diagnoses. For the first round of RT-PCR on the TCR CDR3, the HTBI primer set was used together with the Qiagen OneStep RT-PCR kit. Blood samples also contained most of the expanded thyroid clonotypes (frequency above 0.001), which suggests that blood repertoires may reflect thyroid immune responses. Ophthalmopathy was separated from stable hyperthyroidism by a 13 V-J signature model, with about 86% sensitivity and approximately 81% specificity obtained in cross-validation and 80%/75% obtained in testing. In validation, progression to ophthalmopathy was predicted by the model with 70.59% sensitivity and 72.22% specificity, a median of around 6.5 months before onset. To identify TCR V-J signatures that set the groups apart, the researchers used a discovery cohort of 90 to 100 patients, made up of 40 to 45 with Graves' ophthalmopathy and about 59 with stable Graves' hyperthyroidism. Prospective prediction of ophthalmopathy was tested in an independent validation cohort of fewer than 20 hyperthyroidism patients and 17 patients who later progressed to ophthalmopathy. For training and testing, the 100 or so patients in the discovery cohort were randomly divided in a 7:3 ratio. The study also compared thyroid tissue and blood T-cell repertoires from 6 or 7 Graves' hyperthyroidism patients. Following sampling, methimazole starting at 30 mg daily was given to hyperthyroidism patients, and high-dose intravenous methylprednisolone was given to ophthalmopathy patients. Libraries were constructed in a second round of multiplex PCR, after which size selection and purification were performed. The libraries were sequenced on an Illumina HiSeq2000 using paired-end 100 bp reads. SOAPnuke was used to process the raw data, with reads discarded if the reads contained adapters or uncalled bases, had a mean Phred below 15, or lacked an exact constant-primer or identifier match. COPE v1.2.5 was used to merge the high-quality paired reads, and each unique nucleotide sequence was defined as a clonotype. MiTCR v1.1 was used to align clonotypes to the IMGT TRBV, TRBD and TRBJ reference segments. Only V-J combinations with frequency above 0.0001, covering 98% to 99.2% of repertoires, were analysed. A TCS score was defined as the ratio between F50 (clonal expansion) and ExV (chaos), using BLOSUM62-based TCRdist between CDR3 peptides within each V-J. Welch's t-statistics and random forest reduced around 550 V-J features to under 15, which were used in a naive Bayes classifier (R e1071). Sample size was not statistically predetermined, and investigators were not blinded to group allocation. The paper reports TCR Vbeta CDR3 sequencing of over 130 peripheral blood samples: 40 to 45 ophthalmopathy, under 85 hyperthyroidism and about 17 progressor patients.

Sequencing was performed on peripheral blood mononuclear cells (PBMCs), taken at new diagnosis, from a patient treated with antithyroid drugs. The rearranged chain carries TRBV12-3 or TRBV12-4 and TRBJ1-1, with the D gene uncertain. The sequence derives from a man between 25 and 39 years old with Graves disease. Donor details come from another sample of the same person, matched by shared clones. For the CDR3, the sequence is CASSLSEDTEAFF. The DNA is as follows: TGTGCCAGCAGTTTATCCGAGGACACTGAAGCTTTCTTT.